This T cell receptor beta chain was found in a study of CD8+ T cells in alopecia areata. Across the study: Skin grafts from roughly 6-13-month-old C3H/HeJ donors with spontaneous alopecia were placed on 7-10-week-old female C3H/HeJ mice. Study-wide results and limits: Affected scalp, especially in alopecia totalis/universalis, had a higher clonality than normal scalp did.

The CDR3 is 14 residues long. In germline, CDR1 is NSQYPW, CDR2 LRSPGD (reference sequence). In each case, RNA was isolated and then reverse transcribed into cDNA as the sequencing template. Some clones are missing from TCRdb's copy, which holds only in-frame ones; the method was immunoSEQ multiplex PCR. The sample includes some 120,000 clones, none of them occurring once. This clone was seen a handful of times. Its specificity is unknown. Mouse germline and gene names are used. The sequenced fragment ends 4 residues before the CDR3 boundary, so the rest is inferred from the germline J gene. This receptor was identified in a C3H/HeJ mouse with alopecia areata. This strain's MHC haplotype is H2-k. The chain uses TRBV1 and TRBJ1-4; 8 nucleotides align to TRBD1. Sequencing was carried out using lesional skin. CDR3 DNA (partial): TGCACCTGCAGTGCCAGGGGGCGCGCCGAA. As protein: CTCSARGRAE. The whole CDR3 sequence reads CTCSARGRAERLFF.